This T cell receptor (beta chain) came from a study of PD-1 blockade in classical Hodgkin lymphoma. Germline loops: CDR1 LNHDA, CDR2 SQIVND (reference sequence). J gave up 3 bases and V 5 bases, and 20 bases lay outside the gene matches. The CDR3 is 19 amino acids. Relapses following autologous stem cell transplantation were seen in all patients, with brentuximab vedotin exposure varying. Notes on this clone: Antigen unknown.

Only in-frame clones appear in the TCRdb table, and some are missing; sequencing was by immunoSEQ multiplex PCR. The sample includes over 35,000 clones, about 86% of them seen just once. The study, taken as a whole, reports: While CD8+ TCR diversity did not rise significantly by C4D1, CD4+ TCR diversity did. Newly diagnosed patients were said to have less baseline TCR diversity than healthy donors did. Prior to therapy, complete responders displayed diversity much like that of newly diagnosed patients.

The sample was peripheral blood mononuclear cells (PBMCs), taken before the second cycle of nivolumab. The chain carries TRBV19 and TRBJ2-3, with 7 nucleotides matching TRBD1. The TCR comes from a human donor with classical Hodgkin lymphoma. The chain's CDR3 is CASSLQGWDPPNMTDTQYF. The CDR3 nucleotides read TGTGCCAGTAGTCTACAGGGGTGGGACCCTCCAAATATGACAGATACGCAGTATTTT.